The 17 T cell receptor beta chains in this list originate from one sample, sequenced in a study of somatic mutations in cytotoxic T cells in rheumatoid arthritis. The table came from immunoSEQ multiplex PCR; TCRdb's copy has only in-frame clones and leaves some out. The table shows some 30,000 clones, with 82% occurring only once. Source material: CD8+ T cells sorted from blood. These receptors came from an adult with rheumatoid arthritis.

The chain combines TRBV19 with TRBJ2-1; D is undetermined. This CDR3 region has 16 residues. Between the trimmed V and J ends, which lost 6 bases and 0 bases, there was a span of 15 bases. Per germline, CDR1 LNHDA and CDR2 SQIVND (reference sequence). In nucleotides, the CDR3 is TGTGCCAGTAGCCCTTTTGGCCACACCTCCTACAATGAGCAGTTCTTC. It codes for CASSPFGHTSYNEQFF.

The chain couples TRBV5-1 to TRBJ2-7, with TRBD1 matching 9 bases. Trimming cost V 4 bases and J 0 bases; bases outside gene matches: 5. The CDR3 has 15 residues. Germline CDR1 reads SGHRS; CDR2 reads YFSETQ. The chain's CDR3 is CASSLGTGSSYEQYF. The CDR3, as DNA: TGCGCCAGCAGCCTCGGGACAGGGAGCTCCTACGAGCAGTACTTC. The full variable domain, completed using reference TRBV5-1 and TRBJ2-7, is KAGVTQTPRYLIKTRGQQVTLSCSPISGHRSVSWYQQTPGQGLQFLFEYFSETQRNKGNFPGRFSGRQFSNSRSEMNVSTLELGDSALYLCASSLGTGSSYEQYFGPGTRLTVT.

The gene calls are TRBV27 and TRBJ2-1; D possibly corresponds to TRBD2 (5 bases). Germline CDR1 MNHEY, CDR2 SMNVEV (reference sequence). V gave up 6 bases and J gave up 6 bases, with 15 bases separating them. The CDR3 is 14 amino acids. The DNA for the CDR3 is TGTGCCAGCAGCGAGGGCCGGAAGGCCAATGAGCAGTTCTTC. Amino acid sequence: CASSEGRKANEQFF.

The chain links TRBV6-5 to TRBJ2-1, with TRBD2 matching over 8 bases. Germline CDR1 and CDR2: MNHEY and SVGAGI. Trimming removed 2 bases from V and 9 bases from J; junction bases left unmatched: 6. The CDR3 sequence is 14 residues long. The CDR3 loop reads CASSYTLAGGEQFF. The CDR3 DNA reads as TGTGCCAGCAGTTACACGCTAGCGGGCGGTGAGCAGTTCTTC.

The rearrangement uses TRBV5-1 and TRBJ1-1; D is unclear. Trimming removed 0 bases at V and 2 bases at J, with 8 bases between. The V gene's germline CDR1 is SGHRS and CDR2 YFSETQ. The CDR3 loop spans 14 amino acids. For the CDR3, the DNA is TGCGCCAGCAGCTTGGGGCAGTCAAACACTGAAGCTTTCTTT. Translation gives CASSLGQSNTEAFF.

This rearrangement joins TRBV12-2 to TRBJ2-2; the D call in the table, TRBD1, was not verified against the DNA. TRBV12-2 is assigned pseudogene status. The CDR3 is made up of 11 amino acids. The CDR3 sequence is CAWGGHGELFF. The DNA of the CDR3 is TGTGCCTGGGGCGGTCACGGGGAGCTGTTTTTT.

The V call is TRBV29-1, the J call TRBJ1-2, with D tentatively TRBD1 (6 bases). Trimming pared 3 bases from V and 4 bases from J, leaving 18 bases between. From germline, CDR1 is SQVTM and CDR2 ANQGSEA. The CDR3 extends over 15 amino acids. Here the CDR3 reads CSVDPITGRTYGYTF. CDR3 nucleotide sequence: TGCAGCGTTGATCCCATCACAGGGAGGACCTATGGCTACACCTTC.

This chain uses TRBV7-6 with TRBJ1-3; D might be TRBD1 (6 bases). V lost 7 bases, J lost 2 bases, and 12 bases lay in between. CDR1 SGHVS and CDR2 FNYEAQ come from the germline V gene. The CDR3 runs 14 residues. CDR3 in DNA: TGTGCCAGCACCCCGAACAGGGCTGGAAACACCATATATTTT. It translates to CASTPNRAGNTIYF.

The rearrangement joins TRBV6-6 to TRBJ2-1, with 9 positions matching TRBD2. This CDR3 has 16 amino acids. In germline, CDR1 is MNHNY, CDR2 SVGAGI (reference sequence). V was clipped by 6 bases and J by 4 bases; unmatched bases: 10. CDR3 region: CASSPSGGPKYNEQFF. CDR3 nucleotide sequence: TGTGCCAGCAGCCCCAGCGGGGGGCCCAAGTACAATGAGCAGTTCTTC.

This clone appeared a single time. The rearrangement links TRBV4-2 to TRBJ2-3; a weak D match, TRBD2 (6 bases). The CDR3 consists of 17 residues. V was trimmed by 0 bases and J by 5 bases, leaving 18 bases between them. Germline V gene data show CDR1 as LGHNA and CDR2 as YNFKEQ. The CDR3 loop is CASSQESARPGVDTQYF. In nucleotides, the CDR3 is TGTGCCAGCAGCCAAGAATCGGCTAGACCGGGGGTAGATACGCAGTATTTT.

V usage is TRBV7-9 and J usage is TRBJ1-2; tentatively, D is TRBD1 (6 bases). V was shortened by 8 bases and J by 6 bases, with 16 bases between the two germline ends. The CDR3 length is 13 residues. The germline CDR1 and CDR2 sequences are SEHNR and FQNEAQ (reference sequence). The CDR3 here is CASQPDRRDGYTF. CDR3 sequence (DNA): TGTGCCAGCCAGCCCGACAGGAGGGATGGCTACACCTTC. Filled out from reference TRBV7-9 and TRBJ1-2, the complete variable domain reads DTGVSQNPRHKITKRGQNVTFRCDPISEHNRLYWYRQTLGQGPEFLTYFQNEAQLEKSRLLSDRFSAERPKGSFSTLEIQRTEQGDSAMYLCASQPDRRDGYTFGSGTRLTVV.

The V and J genes are TRBV28 and TRBJ2-5; tentative D call: TRBD1 (5 bases). The CDR3 loop spans 13 amino acids. V lost 6 bases and J lost 5, with 13 bases in between. Looked up from germline, CDR1 is MDHEN and CDR2 is SYDVKM. CDR3 in amino acids: CASSSRVDETQYF. The DNA for the CDR3 is TGTGCCAGCAGCTCCAGGGTGGACGAGACCCAGTACTTC.

This CDR3 is CASSQDDRGPGTEAFF. The CDR3 DNA follows: TGCGCCAGCAGCCAAGATGACAGGGGGCCTGGCACTGAAGCTTTCTTT. The genes are TRBV4-1 and TRBJ1-1, with TRBD1 matching 10 bases. J was trimmed by 4 bases and V by 0 bases; bases with no gene match: 5. The CDR3 runs to 16 residues. CDR1 MGHRA and CDR2 YSYEKL come from the germline V gene.

The chain uses TRBV9 and TRBJ2-3; TRBD2 matches at 8 bases. The V segment lost 0 bases and the J segment 6 bases; nucleotides outside the gene matches: 9. CDR1 and CDR2 from the germline V gene are SGDLS and YYNGEE. This CDR3 contains 16 residues. Here the CDR3 DNA reads TGTGCCAGCAGCGTAGATGGGGCGGGAGGCGGGGATACGCAGTATTTT. Translation gives CASSVDGAGGGDTQYF.

As concerns this clone: A read error may produce the germline difference seen at one junction end. This rearrangement joins TRBV7-9 to TRBJ2-1; D uncertain. CDR1 and CDR2 (germline): SEHNR, FQNEAQ (reference sequence). The CDR3 extends over 11 amino acids. The CDR3 protein is CASRLDNEQFF. The CDR3 nucleotides read TGTGCCAGCAGGTTAGACAATGAGCAGTTCTTC. The full variable domain, rest sourced from reference TRBV7-9 and TRBJ2-1, is DTGVSQNPRHKITKRGQNVTFRCDPISEHNRLYWYRQTLGQGPEFLTYFQNEAQLEKSRLLSDRFSAERPKGSFSTLEIQRTEQGDSAMYLCASRLDNEQFFGPGTRLTVL.

The CDR3 DNA reads TGTGCCAGCAGCCCCCGGGGCGCAACTAATGAAAAACTGTTTTTT. It translates to CASSPRGATNEKLFF. J is TRBJ1-4 and V is TRBV5-8; maybe TRBD1 (5 bases). CDR1 is SGHTS, CDR2 YDEGEE, per germline. The CDR3 extends over 15 amino acids. The V and J ends lost 4 bases and 0 bases respectively, with 10 bases between them.

This clone was counted between two and nine times. The chain couples TRBV5-1 to TRBJ1-2, with 7 nucleotides matching TRBD1. V shed 0 bases and J 6 bases; nucleotides not matched to a gene: 8. The CDR3 is made up of 15 amino acids. CDR1 SGHRS and CDR2 YFSETQ come from the germline V gene. CDR3 in DNA: TGCGCCAGCAGCTTGGAGGGACAGCTGTCTGATGGCTACACCTTC. Translating gives CASSLEGQLSDGYTF.